Presented here are 17 T cell receptor beta chains from one specimen sequenced in a study of T cell responses to AZD1222 COVID-19 vaccine. Here immunoSEQ multiplex PCR was the method, and the copy in TCRdb shows in-frame clones only, minus some. The sample table includes around 140,000 clones. The sequenced sample consisted of peripheral blood. The receptors here all came from an adult in good health.

The rearrangement joins TRBV29-1 to TRBJ1-2; 9 bases fit TRBD1. There are 14 residues in the CDR3. In germline, CDR1 is SQVTM, CDR2 ANQGSEA. The J segment lost 6 bases and the V segment lost 5 bases, leaving 10 bases of the junction unmatched. DNA for the CDR3: TGCAGCGTTCCGATCCGGGACAGGGCTAATGGCTACACCTTC. Amino acid sequence: CSVPIRDRANGYTF.

The CDR3: CAWNGRDTTNTEAFF. CDR3 coding DNA: TGTGCCTGGAATGGTCGGGACACCACGAACACTGAAGCTTTCTTT. The J gene is TRBJ1-1, the V gene TRBV30; maybe TRBD1 (6 bases). Germline CDR1 and CDR2: GTSNPN and SVGIG (reference sequence). V lost 4 bases and J 1 base, leaving 16 bases between the germline ends. The CDR3 is 15 amino acids.

This chain connects TRBV19 to TRBJ1-1; D may be TRBD1 (5 bases). Germline V gene data show CDR1 as LNHDA and CDR2 as SQIVND (reference sequence). Trimming cost V 7 bases and J 2 bases, with 17 bases left between them. The CDR3 consists of 15 residues. Here the CDR3 reads CASTYRSRGNTEAFF. CDR3 coding DNA: TGTGCCAGTACCTACCGCTCTCGGGGCAACACTGAAGCTTTCTTT.

The chain links TRBV5-1 to TRBJ2-3, with a weak D call TRBD1 (5 bases). Germline-derived CDR1 and CDR2 are SGHRS and YFSETQ. Deletions cut 4 bases from V and 1 base from J, with 13 bases between. The CDR3 loop spans 15 amino acids. The CDR3 nucleotides are TGCGCCAGCAGCCTGGTAGGACACGGCACAGATACGCAGTATTTT. It translates to CASSLVGHGTDTQYF. The full variable domain, in which reference TRBV5-1 and TRBJ2-3 provide the parts outside the CDR3, is KAGVTQTPRYLIKTRGQQVTLSCSPISGHRSVSWYQQTPGQGLQFLFEYFSETQRNKGNFPGRFSGRQFSNSRSEMNVSTLELGDSALYLCASSLVGHGTDTQYFGPGTRLTVL.

This sequence joins TRBV7-2 and TRBJ1-2; D is ambiguous. This CDR3 spans 13 amino acids. V dropped 5 bases and J dropped 4 bases, with 11 bases sitting between them. Looked up from germline, CDR1 is SGHTA and CDR2 is FQGNSA. The CDR3 coding sequence is TGTGCCAGCAGCGCCGCCCAAGCCTATGGCTACACCTTC. It is translated as CASSAAQAYGYTF.

The DNA of the CDR3 is TGTGCCAGCAGCTTGGTCGCAGGGAATGGCTACACCTTC. It translates to CASSLVAGNGYTF. The chain couples TRBV5-6 to TRBJ1-2, with a possible D match to TRBD1 (5 bases). Trimming cost V 0 bases and J 6 bases, with 9 bases left between them. This CDR3 has 13 amino acids. CDR1 SGHDT and CDR2 YYEEEE come from the germline V gene.

The V and J genes are TRBV6-2 or TRBV6-3 and TRBJ1-5, with TRBD1 matching over 7 bases. Germline assignment: CDR1 MNHEY and CDR2 SVGEGT. J gave up 3 bases and V 3 bases, and 17 bases lay outside the gene matches. This CDR3 is 19 amino acids long. The CDR3 DNA sequence: TGTGCCAGCAGTTATCTCGGGTCCCCCGGGACAGATCCCAATCAGCCCCAGCATTTT. Protein: CASSYLGSPGTDPNQPQHF.

The V and J genes are TRBV11-2 and TRBJ2-7, with D possibly called TRBD1 or TRBD2 (5 bases each). CDR1 is SGHAT, CDR2 FQNNGV, per germline. The CDR3 is 15 amino acids. The ends were cut back, 8 bases at V and 0 bases at J, with 17 bases in the middle. CDR3 DNA sequence: TGTGCCAGCGCCCAACATGGGGGATCCTCCTACGAGCAGTACTTC. It encodes CASAQHGGSSYEQYF. The full variable domain, with the rest looked up from reference TRBV11-2 and TRBJ2-7, is EAGVAQSPRYKIIEKRQSVAFWCNPISGHATLYWYQQILGQGPKLLIQFQNNGVVDDSQLPKDRFSAERLKGVDSTLKIQPAKLEDSAVYLCASAQHGGSSYEQYFGPGTRLTVT.

The genes are TRBV18 and TRBJ1-4; unclear D gene. The CDR3 loop spans 15 amino acids. Germline V gives CDR1 KGHSH, CDR2 LQKENI. V was clipped by 5 bases and J by 0 bases, with 10 bases between them. CDR3 bases: TGTGCCAGCTCAGCGGACGGGCCAACTAATGAAAAACTGTTTTTT. Residues: CASSADGPTNEKLFF.

The chain employs TRBV5-8 and TRBJ2-3; possible D gene TRBD2, 5 bases. The CDR3 runs 14 residues. Germline assignment: CDR1 SGHTS and CDR2 YDEGEE. V was clipped by 1 base and J by 4 bases, with 10 bases between them. CDR3 sequence: CASSLHFGADTQYF. CDR3 nucleotides: TGTGCCAGCAGCTTGCATTTCGGGGCAGATACGCAGTATTTT. Filled out from reference TRBV5-8 and TRBJ2-3, the complete variable domain reads EAGVTQSPTHLIKTRGQQATLRCSPISGHTSVYWYQQALGLGLQFLLWYDEGEERNRGNFPPRFSGRQFPNYSSELNVNALELEDSALYLCASSLHFGADTQYFGPGTRLTVL.

Here the CDR3 DNA reads TGCGCCAGCAGCCAAGCCCGGGGGGCGACCTACGAGCAGTACTTC. Protein product: CASSQARGATYEQYF. This chain connects TRBV4-1 to TRBJ2-7; tentative D call: TRBD2 (7 bases). CDR1 and CDR2 from the germline V gene are MGHRA and YSYEKL. This CDR3 has 15 amino acids. The ends were cut back, 1 base at V and 2 bases at J, with 12 bases in the middle.

The chain uses TRBV6-5 and TRBJ2-5; 8 positions agree with TRBD1. This CDR3 is 14 amino acids long. Per germline, CDR1 MNHEY and CDR2 SVGAGI. Unmatched junction bases numbered 10, after V lost 8 bases and J lost 5 bases. CDR3 DNA sequence: TGTGCCAGCCGGGACAGGAGGCTCGCGGAGACCCAGTACTTC. It codes for CASRDRRLAETQYF.

The chain joins TRBV5-6 to TRBJ1-3; D is unclear. Germline V gene data show CDR1 as SGHDT and CDR2 as YYEEEE. V shed 4 bases and J shed 1 base, with 9 bases lying between them. The CDR3 has 14 residues. The CDR3 DNA is TGTGCCAGCAGCCCTTTCTCGTCTGGAAACACCATATATTTT. Residues: CASSPFSSGNTIYF.

This sequence joins TRBV3-1 (or the pseudogene TRBV3-2) and TRBJ1-2, with a tentative D call TRBD1 (6 bases). The CDR3 runs 16 residues. Trimming took off 4 bases at V and 5 bases at J, with 20 bases between the two ends. Per the germline V gene, CDR1 is LGHDT and CDR2 is YNNKEL (reference sequence). Written as DNA, the CDR3 is TGTGCCAGCAGCCCAAACGACGGGGGCGCGTTGTATGGCTACACCTTC. Its translation is CASSPNDGGALYGYTF.

V and J are TRBV9 and TRBJ1-3, with 8 bases matching TRBD1. Germline-derived CDR1 and CDR2 are SGDLS and YYNGEE. Trimming removed 3 bases from V and 2 bases from J; junction bases left unmatched: 7. CDR3 size: 16 residues. The CDR3 coding sequence is TGTGCCAGCAGCGCGACAACAGGGGGTGCTGGAAACACCATATATTTT. This codes for CASSATTGGAGNTIYF.

The rearrangement joins TRBV7-2 to TRBJ1-1; D remains ambiguous. The CDR3 is 14 residues long. The germline V and J ends were trimmed by 1 base and 2 bases, with 8 bases remaining between them. In germline, CDR1 is SGHTA, CDR2 FQGNSA. The CDR3 region is CASSLVGLNTEAFF. CDR3 DNA: TGTGCCAGCAGCTTAGTAGGCCTCAACACTGAAGCTTTCTTT.

The chain joins TRBV6-2 or TRBV6-3 to TRBJ1-6; 7 positions agree with TRBD1. Looked up from germline, CDR1 is MNHEY and CDR2 is SVGEGT. This CDR3 region has 18 residues. V trimming: 6 bases; J trimming: 2 bases; junction bases outside the gene matches: 13. CDR3 amino acids: CASSAQIHRGAYNSPLHF. DNA for the CDR3: TGTGCCAGCAGCGCCCAAATCCACAGGGGCGCCTATAATTCACCCCTCCACTTT.